This T cell receptor (beta chain) appears in the sequencing data of a study of CD8+CD57+ T cells in acquired aplastic anemia. Ten or more counts support this clonotype. Its antigen remains unknown. TCR beta VDJ and CDR3 were profiled, and genomic DNA was the template. TCRdb re-called the reads through MiXCR, storing one row per CDR3 protein. The repertoire holds roughly 200,000 distinct CDR3 sequences, with approximately 60% as singletons. The CDR3 consists of 14 residues. V shed 5 bases and J shed 0 bases, with 11 bases lying between them. Germline loops: CDR1 SGHTA, CDR2 FQGNSA. Study-level points and caveats: Some 29 shared CD8+ CDR3s appeared highly expressed within patients' immunodominant clones.

This receptor was obtained from a human donor in good health. The chain combines TRBV7-2 with TRBJ2-7; D gene unclear. Material for sequencing was sorted CD4+, CD8+, or CD8+CD57+ T cells (not recorded which) from PBMCs. CDR3 DNA: TGTGCCAGCAGCCTACGGGCCAACTCCTACGAGCAGTACTTC. Encoded protein: CASSLRANSYEQYF.